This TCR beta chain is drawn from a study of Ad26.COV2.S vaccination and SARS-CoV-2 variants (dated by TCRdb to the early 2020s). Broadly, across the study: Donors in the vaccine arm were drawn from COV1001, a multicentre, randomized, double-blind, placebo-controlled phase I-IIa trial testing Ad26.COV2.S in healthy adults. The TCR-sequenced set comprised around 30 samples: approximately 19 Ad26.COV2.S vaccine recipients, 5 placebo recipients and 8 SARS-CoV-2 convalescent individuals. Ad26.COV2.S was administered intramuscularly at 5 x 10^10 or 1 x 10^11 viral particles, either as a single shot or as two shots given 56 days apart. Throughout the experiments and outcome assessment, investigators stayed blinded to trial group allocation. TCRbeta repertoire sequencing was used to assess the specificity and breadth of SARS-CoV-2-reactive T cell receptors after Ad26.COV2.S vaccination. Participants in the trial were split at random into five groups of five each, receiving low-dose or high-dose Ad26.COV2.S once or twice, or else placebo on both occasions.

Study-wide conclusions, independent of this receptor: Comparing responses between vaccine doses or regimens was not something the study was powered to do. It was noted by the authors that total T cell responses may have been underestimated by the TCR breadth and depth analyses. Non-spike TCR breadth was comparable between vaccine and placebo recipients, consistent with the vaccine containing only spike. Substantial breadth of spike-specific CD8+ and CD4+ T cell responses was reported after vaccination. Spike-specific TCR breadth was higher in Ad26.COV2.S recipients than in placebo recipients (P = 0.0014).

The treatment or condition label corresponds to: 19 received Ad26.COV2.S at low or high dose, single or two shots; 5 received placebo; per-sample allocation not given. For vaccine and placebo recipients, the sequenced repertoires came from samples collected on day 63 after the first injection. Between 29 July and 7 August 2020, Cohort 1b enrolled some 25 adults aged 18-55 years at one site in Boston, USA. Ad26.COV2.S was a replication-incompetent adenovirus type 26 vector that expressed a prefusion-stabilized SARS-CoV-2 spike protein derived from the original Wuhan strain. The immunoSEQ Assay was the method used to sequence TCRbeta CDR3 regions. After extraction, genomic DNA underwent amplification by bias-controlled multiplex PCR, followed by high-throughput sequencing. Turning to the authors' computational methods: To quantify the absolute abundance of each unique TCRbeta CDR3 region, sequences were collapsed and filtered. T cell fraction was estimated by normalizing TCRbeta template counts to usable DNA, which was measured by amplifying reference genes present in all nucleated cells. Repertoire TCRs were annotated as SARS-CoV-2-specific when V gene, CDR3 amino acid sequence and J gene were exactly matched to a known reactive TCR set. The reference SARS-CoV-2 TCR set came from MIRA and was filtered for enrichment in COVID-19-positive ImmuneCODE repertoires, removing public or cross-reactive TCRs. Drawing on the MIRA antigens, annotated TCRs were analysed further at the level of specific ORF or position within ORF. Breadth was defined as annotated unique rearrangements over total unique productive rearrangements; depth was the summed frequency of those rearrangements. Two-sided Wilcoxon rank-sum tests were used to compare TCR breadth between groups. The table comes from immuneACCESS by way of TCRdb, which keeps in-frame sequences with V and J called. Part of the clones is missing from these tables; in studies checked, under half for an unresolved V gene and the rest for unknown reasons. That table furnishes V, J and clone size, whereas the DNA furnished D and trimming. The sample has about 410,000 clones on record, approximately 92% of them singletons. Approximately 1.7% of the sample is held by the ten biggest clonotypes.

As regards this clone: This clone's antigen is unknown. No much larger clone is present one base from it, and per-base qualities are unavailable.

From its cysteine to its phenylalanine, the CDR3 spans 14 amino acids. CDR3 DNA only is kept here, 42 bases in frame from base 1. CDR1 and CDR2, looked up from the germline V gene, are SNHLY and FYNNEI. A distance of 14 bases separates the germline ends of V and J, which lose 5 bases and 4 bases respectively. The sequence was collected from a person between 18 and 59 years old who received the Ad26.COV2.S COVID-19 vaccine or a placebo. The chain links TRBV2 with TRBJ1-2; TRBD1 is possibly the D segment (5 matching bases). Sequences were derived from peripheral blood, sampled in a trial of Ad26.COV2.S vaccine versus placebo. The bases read TGTGCCAGCAGTCTAGAGGGGATAAGCTATGGCTACACCTTC. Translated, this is CASSLEGISYGYTF.